A selection of T cell receptor beta chains follows, all from one sample in a study of T cell responses to AZD1222 COVID-19 vaccine. Repertoires were generated with immunoSEQ multiplex PCR, while TCRdb's copy carries only in-frame clones and drops some. This table has approximately 180,000 clones, approximately 94% appearing once. This specimen was peripheral blood, taken on day 0 of AZD1222 vaccination. The receptors stem from an adult in good health. Both conserved end residues are part of each CDR3. Each record gives: J gene, D gene, V gene, clone size, CDR3 DNA, CDR3 protein. D genes are given only for firm matches. A clone size is listed for some rows: how often the clone was seen (once, few, many), or a class if it is expanded.

J: TRBJ1-2
D: -
V: TRBV7-8
size: -
DNA: TGTGCCAGCAGCTTGGCAGGGCCCACCTATGGCTACACCTTC
CDR3: CASSLAGPTYGYTF

J: TRBJ1-2
D: -
V: TRBV30
size: -
DNA: TGTGCCTGGAGTGTAACCAGGGGAGCTAACTATGGCTACACCTTC
CDR3: CAWSVTRGANYGYTF

J: TRBJ1-4
D: -
V: TRBV7-9
size: few
DNA: TGTGCCAGCGACCCCGGGACGGGGAATGAAAAACTGTTTTTT
CDR3: CASDPGTGNEKLFF

J: TRBJ2-7
D: TRBD1
V: TRBV7-2
size: -
DNA: TGTGCCAGCAGCTTCTCGACAGGGCGATATGACGAGCAGTACTTC
CDR3: CASSFSTGRYDEQYF

J: TRBJ1-2
D: -
V: TRBV15
size: -
DNA: TGTGCCCACAGTGACAGGCTTCTCCGTGGCTACACCTTC
CDR3: CAHSDRLLRGYTF

J: TRBJ1-5
D: -
V: TRBV18
size: -
DNA: TGTGCCAGCTCACCACCGGGGGATCAGCCCCAGCATTTT
CDR3: CASSPPGDQPQHF

J: TRBJ1-5
D: TRBD1
V: TRBV30
size: -
DNA: TGTGCCTGTGAGGGGGCGAGTAGACAGCCCCAGCATTTT
CDR3: CACEGASRQPQHF

J: TRBJ2-1
D: TRBD2
V: TRBV4-2
size: once
DNA: TGTGCCAGCAGCCAAAAAAGACTAGCGGGTAACAATGAGCAGTTCTTC
CDR3: CASSQKRLAGNNEQFF

J: TRBJ1-1
D: TRBD1
V: TRBV5-4
size: -
DNA: TGTGCCAGCAGCATTGGGACAGGGGCTGAAGCTTTCTTT
CDR3: CASSIGTGAEAFF

J: TRBJ2-7
D: -
V: TRBV10-3
size: -
DNA: TGTGCTATCAGTGAGTCTGGGATGGGGTACGAGCAGTACTTC
CDR3: CAISESGMGYEQYF

J: TRBJ2-7
D: TRBD2
V: TRBV27
size: -
DNA: TGTGCCAGCAGTTTCTCGGGAGGCTCCTACGAGCAGTACTTC
CDR3: CASSFSGGSYEQYF

J: TRBJ1-1
D: -
V: TRBV6-1
size: -
DNA: TGTGCCAGCAGTGAACAGGGTCGGTACACTGAAGCTTTCTTT
CDR3: CASSEQGRYTEAFF

J: TRBJ1-2
D: TRBD1
V: TRBV10-3
size: -
DNA: TGTGCCATCAGTGAGTCGGGACAGGGGATTTTAGGCTATGGCTACACCTTC
CDR3: CAISESGQGILGYGYTF

J: TRBJ2-1
D: -
V: TRBV19
size: -
DNA: TGTGCCAGTAGTATACTCTCGAGCAATGAGCAGTTCTTC
CDR3: CASSILSSNEQFF

J: TRBJ1-5
D: -
V: TRBV11-2
size: -
DNA: TGTGCCAGCAGTAGAGGGTTAGCGGGGCCCCAGCATTTT
CDR3: CASSRGLAGPQHF

J: TRBJ2-1
D: -
V: TRBV27
size: -
DNA: TGTGCCAGCAGTTTTCGGGGCAATGAGCAGTTCTTC
CDR3: CASSFRGNEQFF

J: TRBJ1-6
D: -
V: TRBV5-4
size: -
DNA: TGTGCCAGCAGCTTAAACTCGGGCGGTAAAGATAATTCACCCCTCCACTTT
CDR3: CASSLNSGGKDNSPLHF

J: TRBJ2-7
D: -
V: TRBV5-1
size: -
DNA: TGCGCCAGCAGCTTATCCGGGACTGGTGAGCAGTACTTC
CDR3: CASSLSGTGEQYF

J: TRBJ2-1
D: -
V: TRBV5-1
size: once
DNA: TGCGCCAGCAGCTTGGAAAGGGGCAATGAGCAGTTCTTC
CDR3: CASSLERGNEQFF

J: TRBJ1-5
D: -
V: TRBV7-2
size: -
DNA: TGTGCCAGCAGCTTACAGGATAGCAATCAGCCCCAGCATTTT
CDR3: CASSLQDSNQPQHF

J: TRBJ2-2
D: -
V: TRBV5-1
size: once
DNA: TGCGCCAGCAGCTTGGAGGACGGGGAGCTGTTTTTT
CDR3: CASSLEDGELFF

J: TRBJ2-3
D: -
V: TRBV4-2
size: -
DNA: TGTGCCAGCAGCCAAGAACCTAGCGGCACAGATACGCAGTATTTT
CDR3: CASSQEPSGTDTQYF

J: TRBJ1-4
D: -
V: TRBV11-2
size: -
DNA: TGTGCCAGCAGCTTGCCGGGACCCGATGAAAAACTGTTTTTT
CDR3: CASSLPGPDEKLFF

J: TRBJ2-7
D: TRBD2
V: TRBV29-1
size: -
DNA: TGCAGCGCCGGGACTAGCGCCTACGAGCAGTACTTC
CDR3: CSAGTSAYEQYF

J: TRBJ2-6
D: TRBD2
V: TRBV27
size: -
DNA: TGTGCCAGCAGTTTAGTGGGAGGGGCCCCCTCTGGGGCCAACGTCCTGACTTTC
CDR3: CASSLVGGAPSGANVLTF